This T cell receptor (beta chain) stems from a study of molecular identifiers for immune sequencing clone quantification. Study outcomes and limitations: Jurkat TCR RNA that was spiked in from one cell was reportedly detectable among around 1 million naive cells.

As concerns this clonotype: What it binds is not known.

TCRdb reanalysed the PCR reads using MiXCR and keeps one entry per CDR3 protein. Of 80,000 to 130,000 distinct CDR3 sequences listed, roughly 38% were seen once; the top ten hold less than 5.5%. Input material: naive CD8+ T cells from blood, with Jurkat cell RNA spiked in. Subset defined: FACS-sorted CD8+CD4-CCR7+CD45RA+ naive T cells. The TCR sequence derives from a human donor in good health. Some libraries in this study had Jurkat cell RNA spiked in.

The CDR3 loop reads CASSPADGLINYGYTF. In nucleotides, the CDR3 is TGTGCCAGCAGCCCTGCCGACGGGCTTATTAACTATGGCTACACCTTC. The V call is TRBV7-9, the J call TRBJ1-2; D is ambiguous. Trimming removed 5 bases from V and 1 base from J, with 17 bases in between. The CDR3 covers 16 residues. Germline V gene sequence: CDR1 SEHNR, CDR2 FQNEAQ (reference sequence).